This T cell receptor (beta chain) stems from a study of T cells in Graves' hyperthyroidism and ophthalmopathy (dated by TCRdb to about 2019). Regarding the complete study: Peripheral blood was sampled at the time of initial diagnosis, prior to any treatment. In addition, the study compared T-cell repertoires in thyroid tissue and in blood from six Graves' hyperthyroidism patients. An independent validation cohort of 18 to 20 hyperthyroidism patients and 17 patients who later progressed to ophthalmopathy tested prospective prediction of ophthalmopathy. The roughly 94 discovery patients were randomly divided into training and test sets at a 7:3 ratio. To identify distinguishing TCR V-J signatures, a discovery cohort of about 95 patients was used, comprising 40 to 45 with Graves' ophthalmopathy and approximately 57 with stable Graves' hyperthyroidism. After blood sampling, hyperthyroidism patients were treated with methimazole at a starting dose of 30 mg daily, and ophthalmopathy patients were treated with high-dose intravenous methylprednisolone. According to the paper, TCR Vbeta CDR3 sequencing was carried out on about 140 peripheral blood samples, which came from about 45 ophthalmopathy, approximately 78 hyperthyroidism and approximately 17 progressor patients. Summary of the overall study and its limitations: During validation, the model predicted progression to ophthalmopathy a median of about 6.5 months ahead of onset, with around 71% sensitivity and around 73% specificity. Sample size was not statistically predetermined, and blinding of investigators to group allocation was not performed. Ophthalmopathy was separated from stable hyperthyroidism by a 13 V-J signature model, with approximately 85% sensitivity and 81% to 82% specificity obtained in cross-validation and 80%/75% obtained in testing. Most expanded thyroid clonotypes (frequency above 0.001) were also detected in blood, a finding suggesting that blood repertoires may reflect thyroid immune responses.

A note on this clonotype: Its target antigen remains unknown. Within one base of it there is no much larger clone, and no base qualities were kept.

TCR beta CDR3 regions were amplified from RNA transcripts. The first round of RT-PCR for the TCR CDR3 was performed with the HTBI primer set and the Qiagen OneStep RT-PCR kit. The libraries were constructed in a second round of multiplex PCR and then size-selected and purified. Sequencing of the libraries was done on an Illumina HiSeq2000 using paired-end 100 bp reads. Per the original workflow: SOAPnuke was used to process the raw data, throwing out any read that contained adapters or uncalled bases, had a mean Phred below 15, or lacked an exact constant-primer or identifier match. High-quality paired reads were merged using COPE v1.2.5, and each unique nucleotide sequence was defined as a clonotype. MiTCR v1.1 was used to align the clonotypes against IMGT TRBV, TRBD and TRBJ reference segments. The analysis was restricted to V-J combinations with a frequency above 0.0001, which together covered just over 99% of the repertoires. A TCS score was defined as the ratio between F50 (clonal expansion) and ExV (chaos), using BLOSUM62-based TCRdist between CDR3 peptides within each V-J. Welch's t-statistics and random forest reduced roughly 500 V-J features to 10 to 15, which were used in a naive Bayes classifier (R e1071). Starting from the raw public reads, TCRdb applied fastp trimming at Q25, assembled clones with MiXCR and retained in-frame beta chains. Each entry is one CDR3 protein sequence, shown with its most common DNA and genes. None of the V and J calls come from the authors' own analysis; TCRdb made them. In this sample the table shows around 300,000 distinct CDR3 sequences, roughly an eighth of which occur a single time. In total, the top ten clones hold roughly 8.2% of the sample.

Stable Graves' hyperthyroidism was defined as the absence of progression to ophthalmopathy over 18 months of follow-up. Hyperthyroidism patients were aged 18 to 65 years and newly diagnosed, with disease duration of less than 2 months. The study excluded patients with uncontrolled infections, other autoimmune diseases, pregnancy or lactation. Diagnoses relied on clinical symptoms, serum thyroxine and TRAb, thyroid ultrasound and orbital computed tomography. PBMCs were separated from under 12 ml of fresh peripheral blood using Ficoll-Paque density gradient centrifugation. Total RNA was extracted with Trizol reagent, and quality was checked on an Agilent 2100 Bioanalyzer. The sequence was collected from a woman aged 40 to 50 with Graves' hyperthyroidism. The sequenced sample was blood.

The CDR3 here reads CASSATGGPNSPLHF. The nucleotide sequence is given as TGTGCCAGCAGCGCAACAGGGGGGCCTAATTCACCCCTCCACTTT. The receptor chain draws on TRBV9 and TRBJ1-6, and 8 junction bases match TRBD1. V ends up 3 bases short and J 6 bases short, with an unmatched junction base count of 5. CDR1 and CDR2, looked up from the germline V gene, are SGDLS and YYNGEE. Measured from the cysteine to the phenylalanine, the CDR3 is 15 residues long. Here the CDR3 DNA is all that survives: 45 bases in frame from base 1.